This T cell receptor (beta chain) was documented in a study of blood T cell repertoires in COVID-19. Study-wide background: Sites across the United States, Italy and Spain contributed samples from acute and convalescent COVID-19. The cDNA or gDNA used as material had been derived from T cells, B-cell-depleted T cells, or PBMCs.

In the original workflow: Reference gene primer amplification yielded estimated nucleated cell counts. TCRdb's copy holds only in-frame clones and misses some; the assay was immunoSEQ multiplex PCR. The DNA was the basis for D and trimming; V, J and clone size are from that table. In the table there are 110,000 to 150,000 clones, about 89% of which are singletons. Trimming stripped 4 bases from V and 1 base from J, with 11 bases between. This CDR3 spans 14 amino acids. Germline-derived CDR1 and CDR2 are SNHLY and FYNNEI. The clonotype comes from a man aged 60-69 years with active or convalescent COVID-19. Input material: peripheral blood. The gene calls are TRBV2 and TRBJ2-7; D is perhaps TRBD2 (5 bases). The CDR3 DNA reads TGTGCCAGCAGTGGCGGACGGGGATCCTACGAGCAGTACTTC. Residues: CASSGGRGSYEQYF. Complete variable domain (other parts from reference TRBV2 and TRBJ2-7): EPEVTQTPSHQVTQMGQEVILRCVPISNHLYFYWYRQILGQKVEFLVSFYNNEISEKSEIFDDQFSVERPDGSNFTLKIRSTKLEDSAMYFCASSGGRGSYEQYFGPGTRLTVT.